The clone carrying this T cell receptor beta chain was counted a single time. Its antigen remains unidentified. Primers: 60 Vbeta forward and 13 Jbeta reverse. Only in-frame clones appear in the TCRdb table, and some are missing; sequencing was by immunoSEQ multiplex PCR. The table shows fewer than 350,000 clones, with approximately 90% occurring only once. The entry originates in a study of cytomegalovirus exposure and HLA in healthy donors. Study-wide findings and caveats: An analysis done earlier found most TCR beta V segments productive about 90% or about 30% of the time.

Donors counted as nominally healthy when sampled, yet unrecorded immune exposures were likely. The CDR3 is made up of 15 amino acids. Germline CDR1 MGHRA, CDR2 YSYEKL. V shed 3 bases and J 8 bases; nucleotides not matched to a gene: 6. Material: PBMCs. The chain couples TRBV4-1 to TRBJ2-1, with 11 positions matching TRBD1. This TCR was recovered from a woman aged 18-29 years in good health and CMV-seronegative. CDR3 DNA sequence: TGCGCCAGCAGCCACTCGGACAGGGGGCGATATGAGCAGTTCTTC. Amino acids: CASSHSDRGRYEQFF.